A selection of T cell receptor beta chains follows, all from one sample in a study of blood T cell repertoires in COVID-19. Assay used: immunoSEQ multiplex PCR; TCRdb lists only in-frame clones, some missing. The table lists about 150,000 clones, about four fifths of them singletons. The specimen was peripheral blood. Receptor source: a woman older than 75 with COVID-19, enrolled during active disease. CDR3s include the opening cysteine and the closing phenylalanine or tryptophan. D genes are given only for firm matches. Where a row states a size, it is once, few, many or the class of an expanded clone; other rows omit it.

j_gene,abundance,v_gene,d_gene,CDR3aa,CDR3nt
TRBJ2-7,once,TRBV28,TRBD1,CASSSRDRDFPYEQYF,TGTGCCAGCAGTTCCCGGGACAGGGATTTCCCCTACGAGCAGTACTTC
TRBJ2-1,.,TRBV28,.,CASSLDSGLYNEQFF,TGTGCCAGCAGTTTAGATAGCGGCCTCTACAATGAGCAGTTCTTC
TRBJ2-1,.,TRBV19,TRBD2,CASSYGGGLYNEQFF,TGTGCCAGTAGTTACGGGGGAGGGTTGTACAATGAGCAGTTCTTC
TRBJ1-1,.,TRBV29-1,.,CSVGWGPSTEAFF,TGCAGCGTGGGGTGGGGGCCGAGCACTGAAGCTTTCTTT
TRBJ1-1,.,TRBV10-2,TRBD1,CASSPGQGATEAFF,TGCGCCAGCAGTCCGGGACAGGGGGCCACTGAAGCTTTCTTT
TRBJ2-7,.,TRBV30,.,CAWSLTGHMSYEQYF,TGTGCCTGGAGTCTTACGGGACATATGTCCTACGAGCAGTACTTC
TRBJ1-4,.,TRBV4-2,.,CASSQDRRNEKLFF,TGTGCCAGCAGCCAAGACAGGAGGAATGAAAAACTGTTTTTT
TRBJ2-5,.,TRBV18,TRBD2,CASSPLTSGETQYF,TGTGCCAGCTCACCTCTGACTAGCGGGGAGACCCAGTACTTC
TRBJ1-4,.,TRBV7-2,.,CASSLERYNEKLFF,TGTGCCAGCAGCTTAGAGCGGTATAATGAAAAACTGTTTTTT
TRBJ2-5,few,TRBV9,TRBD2,CASSPRTSWETQYF,TGTGCCAGCAGCCCACGGACTAGTTGGGAGACCCAGTACTTC
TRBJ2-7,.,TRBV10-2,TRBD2,CASSELAGGGEQYF,TGCGCCAGCAGTGAGTTAGCGGGAGGTGGTGAGCAGTACTTC
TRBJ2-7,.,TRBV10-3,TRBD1,CAISRDRGVPYEQYF,TGTGCCATCAGCAGGGACAGGGGGGTTCCCTACGAGCAGTACTTC
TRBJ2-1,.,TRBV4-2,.,CASSQEGVGAFYNEQFF,TGTGCCAGCAGCCAAGAAGGAGTGGGGGCTTTCTACAATGAGCAGTTCTTC
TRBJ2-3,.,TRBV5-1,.,CASSLATTDTQYF,TGCGCCAGCAGCTTGGCTACCACAGATACGCAGTATTTT
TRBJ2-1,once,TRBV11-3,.,CASSLGQVLYNEQFF,TGTGCCAGCAGCTTAGGGCAGGTGTTATACAATGAGCAGTTCTTC
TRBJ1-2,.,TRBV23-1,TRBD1,CASSHRGSQQGALGYTF,TGCGCCAGCAGTCACCGGGGGTCCCAACAGGGGGCGCTTGGCTACACCTTC
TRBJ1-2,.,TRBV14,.,CASSQGHGYTF,TGTGCCAGCAGCCAGGGGCACGGCTACACCTTC
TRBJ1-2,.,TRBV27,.,CASSLAPRGHRFYGYTF,TGTGCCAGCAGTTTAGCCCCCCGAGGACATAGATTCTATGGCTACACCTTC
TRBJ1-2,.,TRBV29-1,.,CSVGRGNYGYTF,TGCAGCGTTGGTAGGGGTAACTATGGCTACACCTTC
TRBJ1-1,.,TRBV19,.,CASSIGTRRFTEAFF,TGTGCCAGTAGTATAGGGACAAGGAGATTCACTGAAGCTTTCTTT
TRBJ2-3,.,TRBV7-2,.,CASSFTLADTQYF,TGTGCCAGCAGCTTTACCCTAGCAGATACGCAGTATTTT
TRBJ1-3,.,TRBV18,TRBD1,CASSAGTAGNTIYF,TGTGCCAGCTCAGCCGGGACAGCTGGAAACACCATATATTTT
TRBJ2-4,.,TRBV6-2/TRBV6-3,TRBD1,CASSQDRGGIQYF,TGTGCCAGCAGCCAGGACAGGGGCGGCATTCAGTACTTC
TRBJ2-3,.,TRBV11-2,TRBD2,CASSPVWLAGRSDTQYF,TGTGCCAGCAGCCCAGTCTGGCTAGCGGGAAGGTCGGATACGCAGTATTTT
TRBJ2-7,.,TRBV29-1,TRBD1,CSATTTGGGEQYF,TGCAGCGCCACCACAACAGGGGGCGGAGAGCAGTACTTC
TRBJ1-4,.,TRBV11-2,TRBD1,CASSFTGAGNEKLFF,TGTGCCAGCAGCTTTACAGGGGCTGGTAATGAAAAACTGTTTTTT
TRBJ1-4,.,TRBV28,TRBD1,CASSRSGGFGEKLFF,TGTGCCAGCAGTCGATCAGGGGGATTCGGAGAAAAACTGTTTTTT
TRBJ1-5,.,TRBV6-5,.,CASTPVKNQPQHF,TGTGCCAGCACCCCCGTTAAAAATCAGCCCCAGCATTTT
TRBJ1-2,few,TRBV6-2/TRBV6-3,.,CASSPAGLPKGYTF,TGTGCCAGCAGTCCCGCAGGGCTCCCGAAGGGCTACACCTTC
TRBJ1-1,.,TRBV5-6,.,CASSLNRVPGTEAFF,TGTGCCAGCAGCTTGAACAGGGTCCCGGGCACTGAAGCTTTCTTT
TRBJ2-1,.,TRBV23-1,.,CASSQPDSNEQFF,TGCGCCAGCAGTCAACCAGACTCAAACGAGCAGTTCTTC
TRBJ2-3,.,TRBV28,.,CASSFGQRSQYF,TGTGCCAGCAGTTTCGGACAAAGATCGCAGTATTTT
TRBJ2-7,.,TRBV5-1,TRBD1,CASRGQGPSYEQYF,TGCGCCAGCAGGGGACAGGGTCCCTCCTACGAGCAGTACTTC
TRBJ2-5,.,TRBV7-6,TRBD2,CASSPFPTSGVYQETQYF,TGTGCCAGCAGCCCTTTCCCGACTAGCGGGGTGTACCAAGAGACCCAGTACTTC
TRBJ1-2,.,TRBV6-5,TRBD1,CASSRTGYGYTF,TGTGCCAGCAGTCGGACAGGGTATGGCTACACCTTC
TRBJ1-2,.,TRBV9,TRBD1,CASSKWTGAVGTDYGYTF,TGTGCCAGCAGCAAATGGACAGGGGCTGTGGGAACGGACTATGGCTACACCTTC
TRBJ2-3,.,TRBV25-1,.,CASSDSAGPDTQYF,TGTGCCAGCAGTGATTCTGCAGGGCCAGATACGCAGTATTTT
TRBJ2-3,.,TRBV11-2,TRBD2,CASSRARTSGVTDTQYF,TGTGCCAGCAGCCGAGCGAGGACTAGCGGAGTCACAGATACGCAGTATTTT
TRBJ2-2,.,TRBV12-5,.,CAIRTMSNTGELFF,TGTGCTATTCGGACAATGTCGAACACCGGGGAGCTGTTTTTT
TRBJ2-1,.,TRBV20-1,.,CSASARPYNEQFF,TGCAGTGCTAGTGCCAGGCCCTACAATGAGCAGTTCTTC